The 11 T cell receptor beta chains reported below all come from one sample, sequenced in a study of OX40 agonist ivuxolimab in advanced cancers. Here immunoSEQ multiplex PCR was the method, and the copy in TCRdb shows in-frame clones only, minus some. The sample has about 36,000 clones; 78% are singletons. The sample here was CD4+ or CD8+ T cells sorted from blood, taken in a trial of the OX40 agonist ivuxolimab. The receptors derive from an adult with an advanced solid tumor such as melanoma, head and neck, liver or kidney cancer.

The CDR3 region is CASSSSLYSGNTIYF. CDR3 DNA: TGTGCCAGCAGCTCATCCTTATACTCTGGAAACACCATATATTTT. This chain links TRBV5-5 with TRBJ1-3; D not resolved. The CDR3 is made up of 15 amino acids. Trimming pared 3 bases from V and 0 bases from J, leaving 10 bases between. Germline CDR1 reads SGHKS; CDR2 reads YYEKEE (reference sequence).

The rearrangement uses TRBV6-1 and TRBJ2-7, with D perhaps TRBD1 or TRBD2 (5 bases each). Per germline, CDR1 MNHNS and CDR2 SASEGT. The CDR3 is 14 amino acids. V was pared by 5 bases and J by 2 bases, with 13 bases between. In nucleotides, the CDR3 is TGTGCCAGCAGTTCTCGGACGGGACCCTACGAGCAGTACTTC. This sequence encodes CASSSRTGPYEQYF.

The chain is built from TRBV29-1 and TRBJ1-1; 7 positions agree with TRBD1. Trimming cost V 6 bases and J 0 bases; bases outside gene matches: 4. This CDR3 contains 13 residues. CDR1 is SQVTM, CDR2 ANQGSEA, per germline. The CDR3 nucleotides read TGCAGCGTGGGGGGACAGATGAACACTGAAGCTTTCTTT. It codes for CSVGGQMNTEAFF.

The chain is built from TRBV7-8 and TRBJ1-1; unclear D gene. Between the trimmed V and J ends, which lost 4 bases and 1 base, there was a span of 13 bases. The CDR3 totals 15 residues. From germline, CDR1 is SGHVS and CDR2 FQNEAQ. CDR3 nucleotides: TGTGCCAGCAGCTCTCGGCCGGGCCCGAACACTGAAGCTTTCTTT. It encodes CASSSRPGPNTEAFF.

This clone was observed a single time. This rearrangement joins TRBV28 to TRBJ2-7; D gene uncertain. Trimming took off 4 bases at V and 5 bases at J, with 9 bases between the two ends. The CDR3 consists of 12 residues. Germline V CDR1 and CDR2: MDHEN, SYDVKM. The CDR3 spells CASSSFRDEQYF. In DNA form, the CDR3 reads TGTGCCAGCAGTTCTTTTCGGGACGAGCAGTACTTC.

The genes are TRBV28 and TRBJ2-3; TRBD1 matches 11 bases. The ends lost 0 bases at V and 6 bases at J; junction bases unmatched: 5. The CDR3 is 16 residues long. CDR1 and CDR2 (germline): MDHEN, SYDVKM. Here the CDR3 DNA reads TGTGCCAGCAGTTTATGGGACAGGGGGCGTATGGATACGCAGTATTTT. Residues: CASSLWDRGRMDTQYF.

The rearrangement joins TRBV4-1 to TRBJ1-1; D remains ambiguous. The CDR3 contains 12 residues. Per germline, CDR1 MGHRA and CDR2 YSYEKL. V was cut by 1 base and J by 7 bases, with 7 bases left in between. The CDR3 reads CASSQGGIEAFF. The CDR3 DNA is TGCGCCAGCAGCCAAGGAGGTATTGAAGCTTTCTTT.

This clone was seen once. The chain is built from TRBV6-4 and TRBJ2-3, with a weak D call TRBD2 (5 bases). CDR3 length equals 13 residues. Trimming removed 5 bases at V and 5 bases at J, with 11 bases between. Germline loops: CDR1 MRHNA, CDR2 SNTAGT. Here the CDR3 reads CASSLSAGDTQYF. As DNA, the CDR3 is TGTGCCAGCAGTCTTTCCGCGGGAGATACGCAGTATTTT.

The DNA for the CDR3 is TGTGCCAGCCACTCCGGACAGGCGAATTCACCCCTCCACTTT. Protein: CASHSGQANSPLHF. The V gene is TRBV2, the J gene TRBJ1-6, with 7 bases matching TRBD1. The CDR3 totals 14 residues. Germline CDR1 SNHLY, CDR2 FYNNEI. V gave up 8 bases and J gave up 7 bases; unmatched junction bases: 8.

J is TRBJ1-2 and V is TRBV7-6; no clear D gene. V dropped 5 bases and J dropped 10 bases, with 17 bases sitting between them. The CDR3 totals 13 residues. Germline V gives CDR1 SGHVS, CDR2 FNYEAQ. The CDR3 DNA reads TGTGCCAGCAGCCCCCTTTCTAGCCTCCACTACACCTTC. As protein: CASSPLSSLHYTF.

This chain connects TRBV7-3 to TRBJ2-3; D is uncertain. Germline CDR1 reads SGHTA; CDR2 reads FQGTGA. V was cut by 2 bases and J by 7 bases, with 10 bases left in between. CDR3 length: 13 amino acids. CDR3 bases: TGTGCCAGCAGCTTACTGGTAGGAAATACGCAGTATTTT. Translating it yields CASSLLVGNTQYF.